This T cell receptor (beta chain) was observed in a study of blood T cell repertoires in COVID-19. Across the study: Nucleic acid was either cDNA or gDNA, and it came from T cells, B-cell-depleted T cells, or PBMCs.

This CDR3 region has 17 residues. Germline CDR1 GTSNPN, CDR2 SVGIG (reference sequence). The V and J ends lost 4 bases and 4 bases, in that order; junction bases with no gene match: 14. The data were produced by immunoSEQ multiplex PCR, yet TCRdb's version contains in-frame clones alone and is incomplete. In the table there are some 260,000 clones, nearly 90% of which are singletons. This clone is a singleton in its sample. This clonotype originated in a woman aged 25 to 39 with acute or convalescent COVID-19. Sequencing was carried out using peripheral blood. The chain couples TRBV30 to TRBJ2-7; 12 bases are a match to TRBD2. Here the CDR3 DNA reads TGTGCCTGGACCGAGCCCCCGTCTAGCGGGAGGGGATACGAGCAGTACTTC. It is translated as CAWTEPPSSGRGYEQYF.